This T cell receptor beta chain was sequenced during a study of shared clonotypes between healthy human individuals. General study points: Blood was the only sampled material, and tissue repertoires likely differ.

Genomic DNA from each subset was divided evenly over several immunoSEQ plates. Unsorted PBMC DNA went through sequencing on ten immunoSEQ deep assay plates. TCRdb keeps only in-frame clones here, not all; method: immunoSEQ multiplex PCR. The sample shows approximately 460,000 clones, about 74% of them seen only once. With regard to this clone: The antigen is unknown.

Deletions cut 4 bases from V and 3 bases from J, with 9 bases between. Germline V gives CDR1 MNHEY, CDR2 SMNVEV (reference sequence). The CDR3 is 13 amino acids. The source is a woman between 35 and 50 years old in good health. Some clones in this sample may be carry-over from other donors' samples. The chain recombines TRBV27 with TRBJ1-1; tentatively, D is TRBD1 (6 bases). Sequencing was done on a sample of PBMCs. The CDR3 protein is CASSWGGDTEAFF. The CDR3 DNA follows: TGTGCCAGCAGTTGGGGGGGCGACACTGAAGCTTTCTTT.